One sample yielded the 31 T cell receptor beta chains listed below, sequenced in a study of neoadjuvant anti-PD-1 for oral cavity cancer. The protocol was immunoSEQ multiplex PCR, while the TCRdb copy is restricted to in-frame clones and leaves out a portion. Here the sample spans about 16,000 clones, around 64% being singletons. The specimen was PBMCs, collected before nivolumab (anti-PD-1) treatment. Receptors originate from a person aged 40-85 years with oral cavity squamous cell carcinoma.

This chain connects TRBV14 to TRBJ2-1; 12 positions match TRBD2. CDR1 is SGHDN and CDR2 is FVKESK in the germline V gene. The J segment lost 9 bases and the V segment lost 1 base, leaving 4 bases of the junction unmatched. The CDR3 is made up of 15 amino acids. The CDR3 spells CASSQGLAGVGEQFF. CDR3 sequence (DNA): TGTGCCAGCAGCCAAGGACTAGCGGGAGTTGGTGAGCAGTTCTTC.

V gene TRBV5-8 combines with J gene TRBJ1-1; 7 positions agree with TRBD1. The CDR3 length is 15 residues. Per germline, CDR1 SGHTS and CDR2 YDEGEE. Germline trimming cut 7 bases from V and 1 base from J; bases unmatched to any gene: 10. CDR3 in amino acids: CASGDAGTANTEAFF. The CDR3 bases are TGTGCCAGCGGGGACGCCGGGACAGCGAACACTGAAGCTTTCTTT.

The rearrangement uses TRBV11-2 and TRBJ2-3; 11 nucleotides line up with TRBD2. CDR3 length: 16 residues. CDR1 is SGHAT, CDR2 FQNNGV, per germline. With V trimmed by 4 bases and J by 5 bases, 8 bases remained unmatched. CDR3 protein: CASSSGLAVLGDTQYF. As DNA, the CDR3 is TGTGCCAGCAGCTCGGGACTAGCGGTGCTCGGAGATACGCAGTATTTT.

J is TRBJ1-3 and V is TRBV10-3, with D perhaps TRBD1 (5 bases). Trimming cost V 4 bases and J 7 bases, with 14 bases left between them. Germline V lookup: CDR1 ENHRY, CDR2 SYGVKD. CDR3 size: 14 residues. CDR3 region: CAISGGRSGNTIYF. In nucleotides, the CDR3 is TGTGCCATCAGTGGGGGACGGTCCGGGAACACCATATATTTT.

The chain uses TRBV29-1 and TRBJ1-2; 10 nucleotides agree with TRBD1. Germline V CDR1 and CDR2: SQVTM, ANQGSEA. The CDR3 is made up of 13 amino acids. With V trimmed by 4 bases and J by 2 bases, 1 base remained unmatched. The CDR3 sequence is CSVGTGGNYGYTF. The CDR3 DNA sequence: TGCAGCGTTGGGACAGGGGGAAACTATGGCTACACCTTC. The full variable domain, in which reference TRBV29-1 and TRBJ1-2 provide the parts outside the CDR3, is SAVISQKPSRDICQRGTSLTIQCQVDSQVTMMFWYRQQPGQSLTLIATANQGSEATYESGFVIDKFPISRPNLTFSTLTVSNMSPEDSSIYLCSVGTGGNYGYTFGSGTRLTVV.

The chain employs TRBV2 and TRBJ2-5, with D uncertain. Germline CDR1 and CDR2: SNHLY and FYNNEI. Deletions cut 2 bases from V and 1 base from J, with 8 bases between. The CDR3 sequence is 14 residues long. CDR3 sequence (DNA): TGTGCCAGCAGTGAACCCCTAGTCCAAGAGACCCAGTACTTC. Amino acid sequence: CASSEPLVQETQYF. The whole variable domain, filled in from reference TRBV2 and TRBJ2-5, reads EPEVTQTPSHQVTQMGQEVILRCVPISNHLYFYWYRQILGQKVEFLVSFYNNEISEKSEIFDDQFSVERPDGSNFTLKIRSTKLEDSAMYFCASSEPLVQETQYFGPGTRLLVL.

J is TRBJ2-7 and V is TRBV5-4; 7 bases line up with TRBD2. CDR1 and CDR2 from the germline V gene are SGHNT and YYREEE (reference sequence). Trimming cost V 4 bases and J 5 bases; bases outside gene matches: 6. The CDR3 loop spans 13 amino acids. The CDR3 spells CASSNRDYHEQYF. In DNA form, the CDR3 reads TGTGCCAGCAGCAACCGGGACTACCACGAGCAGTACTTC.

V and J are TRBV28 and TRBJ2-5; the D call may be TRBD1 or TRBD2 (5 bases each). The ends were cut back, 6 bases at V and 0 bases at J, with 11 bases in the middle. In germline, CDR1 is MDHEN, CDR2 SYDVKM. This CDR3 has 14 amino acids. In DNA form, the CDR3 reads TGTGCCAGCAGCTGGGACGCGTACCAAGAGACCCAGTACTTC. It specifies CASSWDAYQETQYF.

This clone has more than one count but fewer than ten. J is TRBJ2-4 and V is TRBV7-8; D remains ambiguous. Germline lookup yields CDR1 SGHVS and CDR2 FQNEAQ. Trimming stripped 1 base from V and 0 bases from J, with 4 bases between. The CDR3 runs to 14 residues. The CDR3 bases are TGTGCCAGCAGCTTAGGGACAGCCAAAAACATTCAGTACTTC. Protein sequence: CASSLGTAKNIQYF.

The chain couples TRBV10-3 to TRBJ2-7; D assignment may be TRBD1 or TRBD2 (5 bases each). The CDR3 is 15 amino acids. Germline CDR1 is ENHRY and CDR2 is SYGVKD. V lost 0 bases to trimming and J lost 6 bases, with 15 bases between them. CDR3 coding DNA: TGTGCCATCAGTGAGTCCGGGGCGCGAAGGGCCGAGCAGTACTTC. Translated: CAISESGARRAEQYF.

The J gene is TRBJ2-7, the V gene TRBV4-2; TRBD2 matches at 7 bases. The CDR3 contains 14 residues. V dropped 0 bases and J dropped 3; count of bases not matched to a gene: 2. Germline values: CDR1 LGHNA, CDR2 YNFKEQ. The CDR3 loop reads CASSQDPSGYEQYF. In nucleotides, the CDR3 is TGTGCCAGCAGCCAAGATCCTAGCGGCTACGAGCAGTACTTC.

The genes are TRBV5-1 and TRBJ2-5, with D perhaps matching TRBD2 (6 bases). CDR3 length: 15 amino acids. Germline V gene data show CDR1 as SGHRS and CDR2 as YFSETQ. Between the trimmed V and J ends, which lost 0 bases and 5 bases, there was a span of 14 bases. CDR3 in amino acids: CASSLVGSGWETQYF. CDR3 DNA: TGCGCCAGCAGCTTGGTTGGTAGCGGCTGGGAGACCCAGTACTTC. Based on the CDR3 plus reference TRBV5-1 and TRBJ2-5, the full variable domain is KAGVTQTPRYLIKTRGQQVTLSCSPISGHRSVSWYQQTPGQGLQFLFEYFSETQRNKGNFPGRFSGRQFSNSRSEMNVSTLELGDSALYLCASSLVGSGWETQYFGPGTRLLVL.

The chain joins TRBV11-2 to TRBJ1-3, with D unclear. This CDR3 is built from 12 residues. CDR1 is SGHAT, CDR2 FQNNGV, per germline. Trimming removed 4 bases at V and 4 bases at J, with 5 bases between. The CDR3 spells CASSSQGNTIYF. CDR3 bases: TGTGCCAGCAGCTCACAGGGAAACACCATATATTTT.

This chain links TRBV6-1 with TRBJ2-5; no reliable D call. The CDR3 has 17 residues. Germline lookup yields CDR1 MNHNS and CDR2 SASEGT. V lost 1 base to trimming and J lost 4 bases, with 19 bases between them. The CDR3 sequence is CASSEGALRPQGETQYF. DNA for the CDR3: TGTGCCAGCAGTGAAGGGGCCCTCAGGCCTCAAGGAGAGACCCAGTACTTC.

J is TRBJ2-1 and V is TRBV28, with 9 positions matching TRBD2. V shed 10 bases, J shed 4 bases, and the junction held 8 bases outside the gene matches. The CDR3 has 14 amino acids. CDR1 MDHEN and CDR2 SYDVKM come from the germline V gene. For the CDR3, the DNA is TGTGCCACGTACACTAGCGGGTGGTACAATGAGCAGTTCTTC. Encoded protein: CATYTSGWYNEQFF.

The rearrangement joins TRBV2 to TRBJ1-2; 8 bases agree with TRBD1. The CDR3 extends over 14 amino acids. J gave up 0 bases and V 4 bases, and 1 base lay outside the gene matches. Per the germline V gene, CDR1 is SNHLY and CDR2 is FYNNEI. CDR3 bases: TGTGCCAGCAGTGTGGGACAGGCTAACTATGGCTACACCTTC. Residues: CASSVGQANYGYTF.

This clone occurred a few times. V and J are TRBV5-1 and TRBJ2-5, with D possibly TRBD1 on 6 matching bases. V gave up 3 bases and J gave up 2 bases, with 14 bases separating them. The CDR3 covers 15 residues. Germline CDR1 is SGHRS and CDR2 is YFSETQ. The CDR3 is CASSSTGQQQETQYF. The CDR3 nucleotides are TGCGCCAGCAGCTCAACGGGACAACAGCAAGAGACCCAGTACTTC.

This sequence joins TRBV6-5 and TRBJ2-7; TRBD1 matches at 8 bases. Trimming took 2 bases from V and 3 from J; bases not matched to a gene: 3. The CDR3 consists of 14 residues. Germline-derived CDR1 and CDR2 are MNHEY and SVGAGI. The CDR3 sequence is CASSYGTGGYEQYF. CDR3 DNA sequence: TGTGCCAGCAGTTACGGAACAGGGGGCTACGAGCAGTACTTC.

This clone has only a few counts. The V and J genes are TRBV4-1 and TRBJ1-1; 8 bases align to TRBD1. The CDR3 has 15 amino acids. The germline V gene encodes CDR1 MGHRA and CDR2 YSYEKL. J gave up 1 base and V 5 bases, and 6 bases lay outside the gene matches. In nucleotides, the CDR3 is TGCGCCAGCAGCGGTCACAGGGGGACGAACACTGAAGCTTTCTTT. The encoded protein is CASSGHRGTNTEAFF.

The rearrangement joins TRBV30 to TRBJ1-2; 7 bases are a match to TRBD1. In germline, CDR1 is GTSNPN, CDR2 SVGIG (reference sequence). This CDR3 has 12 amino acids. With 3 bases clipped from V and 7 bases from J, the junction kept 5 bases outside the gene matches. The CDR3, as DNA: TGTGCCTGGAGCGGGGCAGGGGGTGGCTACACCTTC. It codes for CAWSGAGGGYTF.

The genes are TRBV5-6 and TRBJ1-4; tentatively, D is TRBD1 (5 bases). The length of the CDR3 is 14 residues. Trimming removed 6 bases from V and 7 bases from J, with 16 bases in between. Germline values: CDR1 SGHDT, CDR2 YYEEEE. The DNA for the CDR3 is TGTGCCAGCAATCTGGGACTGGGGGGTGAAAAACTGTTTTTT. Its translation is CASNLGLGGEKLFF.

The chain couples TRBV5-4 to TRBJ2-3, with D perhaps TRBD1 (6 bases). The CDR3 runs to 14 residues. CDR1 is SGHNT and CDR2 is YYREEE in the germline V gene (reference sequence). The germline V and J ends were trimmed by 0 bases and 2 bases, with 7 bases remaining between them. The CDR3 is CASSLVGATDTQYF. In DNA form, the CDR3 reads TGTGCCAGCAGCTTGGTGGGGGCCACAGATACGCAGTATTTT.

This clone was seen once. V usage is TRBV9 and J usage is TRBJ2-3, with TRBD2 as a possible D gene (6 bases). The CDR3 extends over 15 amino acids. V shed 2 bases and J shed 3 bases, with 13 bases lying between them. Germline assignment: CDR1 SGDLS and CDR2 YYNGEE. CDR3: CASSVTGVMTDTQYF. In DNA form, the CDR3 reads TGTGCCAGCAGCGTCACGGGAGTGATGACAGATACGCAGTATTTT.

The V gene is TRBV5-6, the J gene TRBJ1-4; maybe TRBD1 (5 bases). The germline CDR1 and CDR2 sequences are SGHDT and YYEEEE. This CDR3 contains 15 residues. V gave up 2 bases and J gave up 8 bases, with 16 bases separating them. The CDR3 DNA reads TGTGCCAGCAGCTTCGGGACCCACCTGAAGGAAAAACTGTTTTTT. This sequence encodes CASSFGTHLKEKLFF.

The chain recombines TRBV29-1 with TRBJ2-3, with TRBD2 identical over 8 bases. Germline V gene sequence: CDR1 SQVTM, CDR2 ANQGSEA. J was trimmed by 4 bases and V by 7 bases; bases with no gene match: 10. This CDR3 is 14 amino acids long. The CDR3 DNA reads TGCAGCGCCCAACTAGCGGTATTCGCAGATACGCAGTATTTT. Its protein product is CSAQLAVFADTQYF.

J is TRBJ2-1 and V is TRBV19; tentative D call: TRBD1 (6 bases). This CDR3 contains 14 residues. Germline loops: CDR1 LNHDA, CDR2 SQIVND (reference sequence). Trimming took 9 bases from V and 0 from J, leaving 12 bases between them. The CDR3 region is CASRQASSYNEQFF. The CDR3 region has the DNA TGTGCCAGCAGACAGGCTAGCTCCTACAATGAGCAGTTCTTC. The variable domain in full, completed from reference TRBV19 and TRBJ2-1, reads DGGITQSPKYLFRKEGQNVTLSCEQNLNHDAMYWYRQDPGQGLRLIYYSQIVNDFQKGDIAEGYSVSREKKESFPLTVTSAQKNPTAFYLCASRQASSYNEQFFGPGTRLTVL.

CDR3 sequence: CAWSAQMNTEAFF. In nucleotides, the CDR3 is TGTGCCTGGAGTGCCCAGATGAACACTGAAGCTTTCTTT. This chain uses TRBV30 with TRBJ1-1; D unresolved. The CDR3 spans 13 residues. Trimming stripped 1 base from V and 0 bases from J, with 6 bases between. Germline loops: CDR1 GTSNPN, CDR2 SVGIG (reference sequence). The entire variable domain, with the rest obtained from reference TRBV30 and TRBJ1-1, is as follows: SQTIHQWPATLVQPVGSPLSLECTVEGTSNPNLYWYRQAAGRGLQLLFYSVGIGQISSEVPQNLSASRPQDRQFILSSKKLLLSDSGFYLCAWSAQMNTEAFFGQGTRLTVV.

The chain couples TRBV19 to TRBJ2-3; D gene ambiguous. In germline, CDR1 is LNHDA, CDR2 SQIVND (reference sequence). Trimming took off 1 base at V and 3 bases at J, with 11 bases between the two ends. This CDR3 is 15 amino acids long. CDR3: CASSIGGRVTDTQYF. In DNA form, the CDR3 reads TGTGCCAGTAGTATAGGCGGCAGAGTGACAGATACGCAGTATTTT.

The chain links TRBV19 to TRBJ1-1, with no clear D. The V end lost 3 bases, the J end lost 2 bases, and 10 bases lay between the germline ends. CDR3 length equals 14 residues. Germline V gene sequence: CDR1 LNHDA, CDR2 SQIVND (reference sequence). The CDR3 region has the DNA TGTGCCAGTAGTATTTATGGGATTAACACTGAAGCTTTCTTT. Protein sequence: CASSIYGINTEAFF.

The J gene is TRBJ2-5, the V gene TRBV7-6, with TRBD2 matching 9 bases. The V gene end was trimmed by 1 base and the J gene end by 7 bases; junction bases not matched to a gene: 7. Per the germline V gene, CDR1 is SGHVS and CDR2 is FNYEAQ. This CDR3 comprises 15 residues. CDR3 sequence (DNA): TGTGCCAGCAGCTTAGGGGCTAGCGGGGAAGGGACCCAGTACTTC. Protein product: CASSLGASGEGTQYF. The whole variable domain, filled in from reference TRBV7-6 and TRBJ2-5, reads GAGVSQSPRYKVTKRGQDVALRCDPISGHVSLYWYRQALGQGPEFLTYFNYEAQQDKSGLPNDRFSAERPEGSISTLTIQRTEQRDSAMYRCASSLGASGEGTQYFGPGTRLLVL.

This chain joins TRBV6-1 and TRBJ1-1; 11 bases line up with TRBD1. The V gene end was trimmed by 2 bases and the J gene end by 4 bases; junction bases not matched to a gene: 9. Looked up from germline, CDR1 is MNHNS and CDR2 is SASEGT. This CDR3 contains 17 residues. CDR3 loop: CASSELEGTGGFTEAFF. The CDR3, as DNA: TGTGCCAGCAGTGAATTAGAAGGGACAGGGGGATTCACTGAAGCTTTCTTT.